One and the same sample provided the 5 T cell receptor beta chains below, sequenced in a study of blood T cell repertoires in COVID-19. Some clones are missing from TCRdb's copy, which holds only in-frame ones; the method was immunoSEQ multiplex PCR. Of over 120,000 clones in the sample, about 76% were seen once. The specimen sequenced was peripheral blood. The receptors originated from a woman in her 70s with COVID-19, enrolled during active disease.

This chain joins TRBV5-1 and TRBJ1-1; D is unresolved. The CDR3 has 14 residues. The germline V and J ends were trimmed by 0 bases and 1 base, with 7 bases remaining between them. CDR1 is SGHRS and CDR2 is YFSETQ in the germline V gene. CDR3 amino acids: CASSLDYRNTEAFF. CDR3 sequence (DNA): TGCGCCAGCAGCTTGGACTATAGGAACACTGAAGCTTTCTTT. The variable domain in full, with the rest retrieved from reference TRBV5-1 and TRBJ1-1, is KAGVTQTPRYLIKTRGQQVTLSCSPISGHRSVSWYQQTPGQGLQFLFEYFSETQRNKGNFPGRFSGRQFSNSRSEMNVSTLELGDSALYLCASSLDYRNTEAFFGQGTRLTVV.

This clone was detected only a few times. The chain combines TRBV7-9 with TRBJ2-7; TRBD1 aligns across 12 bases. CDR1 and CDR2 (germline): SEHNR, FQNEAQ (reference sequence). The J segment lost 5 bases and the V segment lost 5 bases, leaving 4 bases of the junction unmatched. CDR3 length: 14 amino acids. The CDR3 here is CASSPRDRGHEQYF. For the CDR3, the DNA is TGTGCCAGCAGCCCCCGGGACAGGGGGCACGAGCAGTACTTC.

This clone came up a few times. The J gene is TRBJ1-1, the V gene TRBV6-1, with D possibly matching TRBD1 (5 bases). The germline V and J ends were trimmed by 2 bases and 0 bases, with 13 bases remaining between them. The CDR3 contains 16 residues. CDR1 is MNHNS, CDR2 SASEGT, per germline. The CDR3 DNA is TGTGCCAGCAGTGAAATTGATAGGGGCTTGAACACTGAAGCTTTCTTT. It codes for CASSEIDRGLNTEAFF.

The V gene is TRBV3-1 (or the pseudogene TRBV3-2), the J gene TRBJ2-3; TRBD2 agrees at 10 bases. The CDR3 is 16 amino acids. J gave up 2 bases and V 2 bases, and 4 bases lay outside the gene matches. Germline CDR1 reads LGHDT; CDR2 reads YNNKEL (reference sequence). The CDR3 protein is CASSQHSGGVTDTQYF. The CDR3 DNA follows: TGTGCCAGCAGCCAACACAGCGGGGGGGTCACAGATACGCAGTATTTT.

The chain combines TRBV4-1 with TRBJ2-1; the match to TRBD2 covers 10 bases. V shed 3 bases and J 4 bases; nucleotides not matched to a gene: 6. Germline CDR1 is MGHRA and CDR2 is YSYEKL. There are 16 residues in the CDR3. In DNA, the CDR3 is TGCGCCAGCAGCCATCCAAGCGGGGGGGCTTACAATGAGCAGTTCTTC. Its translation is CASSHPSGGAYNEQFF.